The 24 T cell receptor beta chains listed next were all sequenced from one sample in a study of beta chain features in type 1 diabetes. Their antigen targets remain unknown. Expressed TCRB transcripts got sequenced, as all isolated RNA was reverse transcribed. Data came from immunoSEQ multiplex PCR; TCRdb stores just in-frame clones and leaves some out. The table lists 20,000 to 30,000 clones, around 63% of them singletons. Whole-study results and caveats: When Type 1 diabetes patients were examined, their TCRB CDR3s proved moderately but significantly shorter in all four CD4+ subsets.

The source material was Tregs from blood. The receptors shown here come from a man aged 18 to 29 with type 1 diabetes.

This chain uses TRBV27 with TRBJ2-7; possibly TRBD1 for D (6 bases). The V and J ends lost 7 bases and 7 bases respectively, with 23 bases between them. Germline CDR1 reads MNHEY; CDR2 reads SMNVEV (reference sequence). The CDR3 totals 15 residues. CDR3 sequence (DNA): TGTGCCAGCATCGACCTGGGGACAAGGGCTCCAGAGCAGTACTTC. This encodes CASIDLGTRAPEQYF.

This clone has a handful of counts. The CDR3 is CASSPPRTGGIYEQYF. CDR3 sequence (DNA): TGTGCCAGCAGTCCGCCCCGGACAGGGGGCATCTACGAGCAGTACTTC. The V and J genes are TRBV27 and TRBJ2-7; TRBD1 agrees at 11 bases. The CDR3 loop spans 16 amino acids. With V trimmed by 5 bases and J by 3 bases, 9 bases remained unmatched. Germline V gives CDR1 MNHEY, CDR2 SMNVEV (reference sequence).

V usage is TRBV6-5 and J usage is TRBJ1-2; no clear D. The CDR3 spans 15 residues. Germline V gives CDR1 MNHEY, CDR2 SVGAGI. V lost 2 bases and J lost 6, with 16 bases in between. CDR3 protein: CASSYGWLGGHGYTF. The CDR3 nucleotides read TGTGCCAGCAGTTACGGGTGGCTGGGAGGACATGGCTACACCTTC.

A single count supports this clone. The chain uses TRBV28 and TRBJ2-3; 7 bases match TRBD1. The CDR3 has 13 residues. V shed 6 bases and J 6 bases; nucleotides not matched to a gene: 6. CDR1 MDHEN and CDR2 SYDVKM come from the germline V gene. CDR3: CASRGGGRDTQYF. DNA for the CDR3: TGTGCCAGCAGAGGGGGCGGCCGGGATACGCAGTATTTT.

The J gene is TRBJ1-5, the V gene TRBV19, with D possibly being TRBD1 (6 bases). CDR1 is LNHDA, CDR2 SQIVND, per germline (reference sequence). The CDR3 covers 13 residues. Trimming shortened V by 5 bases and J by 7 bases, and 12 bases separated the two germline ends. Here the CDR3 reads CASSEGEGQPQHF. In DNA form, the CDR3 reads TGTGCCAGTAGTGAGGGGGAAGGGCAGCCCCAGCATTTT.

The CDR3: CASSGPGEVLAFF. CDR3 sequence (DNA): TGCGCCAGCAGCGGACCAGGGGAAGTGTTGGCTTTCTTT. The J gene is TRBJ1-1, the V gene TRBV5-1; TRBD1 is a possible D gene (6 bases). Germline values: CDR1 SGHRS, CDR2 YFSETQ. V was cut by 4 bases and J by 11 bases, with 18 bases left in between. The CDR3 is made up of 13 amino acids.

In the case of this clone: Compared with germline, one end of the junction differs, possibly owing to a read error. The same CDR3 arises from other DNA sequences in this sample as well. CDR3 residues: CASTDRAKNIQYF. The CDR3 nucleotides read TGCGCCAGTACCGACAGGGCCAAAAACATTCAGTACTTC. This sequence joins TRBV19 and TRBJ2-4; possibly TRBD1 for D (6 bases). The V gene's germline CDR1 is LNHDA and CDR2 SQIVND (reference sequence). The CDR3 covers 13 residues.

This clone was detected only once. The CDR3 spells CASSLLGASTDTQYF. The CDR3 coding sequence is TGCGCCAGCAGCTTGTTAGGGGCTAGCACAGATACGCAGTATTTT. The chain links TRBV5-1 to TRBJ2-3; TRBD1 might be the D (5 bases). CDR1 is SGHRS, CDR2 YFSETQ, per germline. V lost 1 base to trimming and J lost 0 bases, with 9 bases between them. This CDR3 spans 15 amino acids.

The chain recombines TRBV6-5 with TRBJ1-2; 7 positions match TRBD1. Germline V gives CDR1 MNHEY, CDR2 SVGAGI. The V and J ends lost 1 base and 6 bases, in that order; junction bases with no gene match: 2. The CDR3 is 13 amino acids. CDR3 protein: CASSYFRGDGYTF. The CDR3 region has the DNA TGTGCCAGCAGTTACTTCAGGGGGGATGGCTACACCTTC.

V and J are TRBV5-4 and TRBJ2-7, with TRBD1 matching 7 bases. CDR1 and CDR2 from the germline V gene are SGHNT and YYREEE (reference sequence). The CDR3 runs to 14 residues. The trim removed 0 bases at V and 4 bases at J, leaving 4 bases unmatched. The CDR3, as DNA: TGTGCCAGCAGCTTGGACAGGGGAATTTACGAGCAGTACTTC. This sequence encodes CASSLDRGIYEQYF.

This clone has only one observation. The chain uses TRBV28 and TRBJ2-1; 11 nucleotides align to TRBD2. The CDR3 consists of 12 residues. The germline V gene has CDR1 MDHEN and CDR2 SYDVKM. This chain's CDR3 is CAVAGGGNEQFF. The CDR3, as DNA: TGTGCAGTAGCGGGGGGGGGCAATGAGCAGTTCTTC. Supplemented by reference TRBV28 and TRBJ2-1, the full variable domain reads DVKVTQSSRYLVKRTGEKVFLECVQDMDHENMFWYRQDPGLGLRLIYFSYDVKMKEKGDIPEGYSVSREKKERFSLILESASTNQTSMYLCAVAGGGNEQFFGPGTRLTVL.

The chain carries TRBV5-1 and TRBJ2-7, with D perhaps matching TRBD1 (6 bases). V was trimmed by 0 bases and J by 0 bases, leaving 10 bases between them. CDR3 length: 15 amino acids. Per germline, CDR1 SGHRS and CDR2 YFSETQ. The CDR3 nucleotides read TGCGCCAGCAGCTTGGGAAGGGGGAGCTCCTACGAGCAGTACTTC. Residues: CASSLGRGSSYEQYF.

The genes are TRBV7-9 and TRBJ2-7; 8 nucleotides align to TRBD1. The CDR3 is 13 residues long. V dropped 6 bases and J dropped 3; count of bases not matched to a gene: 4. Looked up from germline, CDR1 is SEHNR and CDR2 is FQNEAQ (reference sequence). CDR3 loop: CASSSGGVYEQYF. The CDR3 DNA follows: TGTGCCAGCAGTTCAGGGGGCGTCTACGAGCAGTACTTC.

J is TRBJ2-7 and V is TRBV10-2; 8 bases map to TRBD2. CDR3 length: 15 residues. Germline CDR1 and CDR2: WSHSY and SAAADI. V trimming: 6 bases; J trimming: 4 bases; junction bases outside the gene matches: 11. This CDR3 reads CASRARTSGLYEQYF. The CDR3 DNA follows: TGCGCCAGCAGGGCCCGAACTAGCGGACTATACGAGCAGTACTTC.

This chain connects TRBV14 to TRBJ1-5, with 11 bases that match TRBD1. Germline CDR1 SGHDN, CDR2 FVKESK. This CDR3 region has 19 residues. Trimming took 2 bases from V and 2 from J; bases not matched to a gene: 11. This CDR3 reads CASSQPGQGATLGNQPQHF. In DNA, the CDR3 is TGTGCCAGCAGCCAACCAGGACAGGGGGCGACGTTGGGCAATCAGCCCCAGCATTTT.

CDR3 loop: CASSDLAGSQNEQFF. The CDR3 DNA is TGTGCCAGCAGTGATCTAGCGGGATCTCAGAATGAGCAGTTCTTC. This sequence joins TRBV25-1 and TRBJ2-1, with TRBD2 matching 9 bases. There are 15 residues in the CDR3. Germline loops: CDR1 MGHDK, CDR2 SYGVNS. Trimming at V came to 3 bases and at J to 7 bases, leaving 7 bases not matched to a gene.

This clone has just a few counts. This chain connects TRBV11-2 to TRBJ1-1, with TRBD1 matching 8 bases. V lost 4 bases to trimming and J lost 8 bases; unmatched junction nucleotides: 6. The germline V gene has CDR1 SGHAT and CDR2 FQNNGV. The CDR3 runs 13 residues. The CDR3 sequence is CASSSGGAGEAFF. The CDR3 DNA reads as TGTGCCAGCAGCTCAGGGGGCGCTGGCGAAGCTTTCTTT.

CDR3 bases: TGTGCCAGCAAGGGGCAAAACTACGAGCAGTACTTC. It specifies CASKGQNYEQYF. The V and J genes are TRBV2 and TRBJ2-7; D perhaps matches TRBD1 (5 bases). The V end lost 7 bases, the J end lost 3 bases, and 10 bases lay between the germline ends. Germline-derived CDR1 and CDR2 are SNHLY and FYNNEI. The CDR3 is 12 amino acids.

The chain links TRBV28 to TRBJ1-2, with D possibly being TRBD1 (6 bases). The V gene lost 3 bases and the J gene lost 5 bases, with 19 bases spanning the gap. The CDR3 contains 16 residues. CDR1 is MDHEN, CDR2 SYDVKM, per germline. CDR3 residues: CASSFPLMGALYGYTF. DNA for the CDR3: TGTGCCAGCAGTTTCCCCCTAATGGGGGCTCTATATGGCTACACCTTC.

This clone occurred once. The genes are TRBV10-2 and TRBJ1-6, with TRBD1 identical over 8 bases. CDR1 is WSHSY, CDR2 SAAADI, per germline. The CDR3 has 15 amino acids. J was trimmed by 9 bases and V by 6 bases; bases with no gene match: 10. CDR3 nucleotide sequence: TGCGCCAGCAGAGCCCTGACAGGGGAGAGTTCACCCCTCCACTTT. Translation: CASRALTGESSPLHF.

This clone has more than one count but fewer than ten. The V and J genes are TRBV6-5 and TRBJ2-3, with D perhaps matching TRBD2 (6 bases). The CDR3 loop spans 14 amino acids. Trimming took 10 bases from V and 0 from J, leaving 14 bases between them. Germline V CDR1 and CDR2: MNHEY, SVGAGI. The CDR3, as DNA: TGTGCCACTCGATGGAGGGCTAGCACAGATACGCAGTATTTT. Residues: CATRWRASTDTQYF.

The chain links TRBV5-1 to TRBJ2-7, with TRBD2 identical over 12 bases. The junction had 2 bases not matched to a gene; V was cut back by 4 bases and J by 3 bases. The CDR3 covers 14 residues. The V gene's germline CDR1 is SGHRS and CDR2 YFSETQ. CDR3 amino acids: CASSQGLAGYEQYF. Written as DNA, the CDR3 is TGCGCCAGCAGCCAGGGACTAGCGGGCTACGAGCAGTACTTC.

This clone was observed a handful of times. The chain's CDR3 is CAIKRGSSYNEQFF. CDR3 DNA sequence: TGTGCCATCAAACGGGGGAGCTCCTACAATGAGCAGTTCTTC. V usage is TRBV10-3 and J usage is TRBJ2-1; D may be TRBD2 (6 bases). CDR3 length: 14 residues. Germline V gives CDR1 ENHRY, CDR2 SYGVKD. The ends were cut back, 7 bases at V and 0 bases at J, with 10 bases in the middle.

The table lists this clone with a few counts. CDR3 protein: CASSLSSVAYNEQFF. DNA of the CDR3: TGTGCCAGCTCATTATCTAGCGTAGCCTACAATGAGCAGTTCTTC. The chain uses TRBV18 and TRBJ2-1; D may be TRBD2 (6 bases). The CDR3 runs to 15 residues. Between the trimmed V and J ends, which lost 5 bases and 2 bases, there was a span of 13 bases. Per germline, CDR1 KGHSH and CDR2 LQKENI.